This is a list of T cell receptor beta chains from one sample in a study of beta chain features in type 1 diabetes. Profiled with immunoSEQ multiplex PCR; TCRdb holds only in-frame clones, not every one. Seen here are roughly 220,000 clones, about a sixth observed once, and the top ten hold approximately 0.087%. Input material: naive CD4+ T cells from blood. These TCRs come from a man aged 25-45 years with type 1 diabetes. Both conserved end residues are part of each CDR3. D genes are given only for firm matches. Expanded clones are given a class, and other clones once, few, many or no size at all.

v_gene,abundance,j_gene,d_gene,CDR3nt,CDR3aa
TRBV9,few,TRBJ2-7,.,TGTGCCAGCAGCGTAGCACTCGCTTGGGAGCAGTACTTC,CASSVALAWEQYF
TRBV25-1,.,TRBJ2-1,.,TGTGCCAGCAGTGAATTCGTGGGGCGCGAGTACAATGAGCAGTTCTTC,CASSEFVGREYNEQFF
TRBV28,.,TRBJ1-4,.,TGTGCCAGCAGTTCCGGGATGGATGAAAAACTGTTTTTT,CASSSGMDEKLFF
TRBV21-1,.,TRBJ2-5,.,TGTGCCAGCAGCACCGGGTCCGAGGAGACCCAGTACTTC,CASSTGSEETQYF
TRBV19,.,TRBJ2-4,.,TGTGCCAGTAGTCCCCGGACAGAAATGGGGTTGGCCAAAAACATTCAGTACTTC,CASSPRTEMGLAKNIQYF
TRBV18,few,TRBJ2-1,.,TGTGCCAGCTCACCACTGACAGGAAGCAATGAGCAGTTCTTC,CASSPLTGSNEQFF
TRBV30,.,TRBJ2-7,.,TGTGCCTGGAGTGTGGGGGCGGTCTACGAGCAGTACTTC,CAWSVGAVYEQYF
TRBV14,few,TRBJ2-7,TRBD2,TGTGCCAGCAGGCGGACTAGCGGGAGCTCCTACGAGCAGTACTTC,CASRRTSGSSYEQYF
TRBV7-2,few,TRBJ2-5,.,TGTGCCAGCAGCTTAGTCGGCGGGGAAGAGACCCAGTACTTC,CASSLVGGEETQYF
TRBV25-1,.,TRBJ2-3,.,TGTGCCAGCAGGGGGGCAGGGGCTGATACGCAGTATTTT,CASRGAGADTQYF
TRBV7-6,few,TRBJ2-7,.,TGTGCCAGCAGCTTAGCAGGCAGAGCCTACGAGCAGTACTTC,CASSLAGRAYEQYF
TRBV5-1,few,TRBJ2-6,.,TGCGCCAGCAGCTCGGGGCAGGACTCTGGGGCCAACGTCCTGACTTTC,CASSSGQDSGANVLTF
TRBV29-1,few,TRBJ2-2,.,TGCAGCGCCGGACGCTATAACACCGGGGAGCTGTTTTTT,CSAGRYNTGELFF
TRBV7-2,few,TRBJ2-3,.,TGTGCCAGCAGCTTAGTAGGGTGGACCACAGATACGCAGTATTTT,CASSLVGWTTDTQYF
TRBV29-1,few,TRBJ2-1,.,TGCAGCGTTGATGTACCCAGCAGCTCCTACAATGAGCAGTTCTTC,CSVDVPSSSYNEQFF
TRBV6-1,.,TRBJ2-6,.,TGTGCCAGCAGTCTAGCTGGGGCCAACGTCCTGACTTTC,CASSLAGANVLTF
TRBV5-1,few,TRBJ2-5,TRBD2,TGCGCCTCTGCTAGCGGGAGCGAAGAGACCCAGTACTTC,CASASGSEETQYF
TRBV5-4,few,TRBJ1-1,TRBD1,TGTGCCAGCAGCTTGCTTCGGGACAGCTATAGAGGAGCTTTCTTT,CASSLLRDSYRGAFF
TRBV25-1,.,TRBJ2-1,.,TGTGCCAGCAGTGATCGGAGCGGGCTAAAAAATGAGCAGTTCTTC,CASSDRSGLKNEQFF
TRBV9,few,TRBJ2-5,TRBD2,TGTGCCAGCAGCGTAGCCGGGGGGATAGAGACCCAGTACTTC,CASSVAGGIETQYF
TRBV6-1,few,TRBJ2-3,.,TGTGCCAGCAGTGAATCCAGGGCCACAGATACGCAGTATTTT,CASSESRATDTQYF
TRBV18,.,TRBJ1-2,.,TGTGCCAGCTCACCTACAGGGCTTTATGGCTACACCTTC,CASSPTGLYGYTF
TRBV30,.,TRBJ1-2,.,TGTGCCTGGAGTAGTGGGAGGGGCTACACCTTC,CAWSSGRGYTF
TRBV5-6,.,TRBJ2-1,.,TGTGCCAGCAGCTTGGCCGGCAGGGCCATCAACAATGAGCAGTTCTTC,CASSLAGRAINNEQFF
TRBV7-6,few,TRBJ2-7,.,TGTGCCAGCAGCTCCCGCCTTGGGAGGAACTCCTACGAGCAGTACTTC,CASSSRLGRNSYEQYF
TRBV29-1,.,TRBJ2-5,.,TGCAGCGTAGAACAGGGTCGACACGAGACCCAGTACTTC,CSVEQGRHETQYF
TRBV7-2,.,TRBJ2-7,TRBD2,TGTGCCAGCAGCTTAGCGGCTAGCGGGAGCTCCTACGAGCAGTACTTC,CASSLAASGSSYEQYF
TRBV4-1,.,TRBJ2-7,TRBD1,TGCGCCAGCAGGAGACAGGGGGGAACCTACGAGCAGTACTTC,CASRRQGGTYEQYF
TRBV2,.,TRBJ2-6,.,TGTGCCAGCAGGAAAGAGGCTGGGGCCAACGTCCTGACTTTC,CASRKEAGANVLTF
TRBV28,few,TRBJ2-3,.,TGTGCCAGCAGGAGCACAGATACGCAGTATTTT,CASRSTDTQYF
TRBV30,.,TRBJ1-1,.,TGTGCCTGGAGCGGATTAAAGGGCACTGAAGCTTTCTTT,CAWSGLKGTEAFF
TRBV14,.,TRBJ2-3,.,TGTGCCAGCAGCCTTACTAGATATACGCAGTATTTT,CASSLTRYTQYF
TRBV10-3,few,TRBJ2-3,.,TGTGCCATCAGTCCCCAGGGAGGAAGAGATACGCAGTATTTT,CAISPQGGRDTQYF
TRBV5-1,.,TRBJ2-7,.,TGCGCCAGCAGCCTCCCCGAGGGGGGTAACTACGAGCAGTACTTC,CASSLPEGGNYEQYF
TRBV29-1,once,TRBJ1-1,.,TGCAGCGTTCGTAATTCCGGACACGGTAACACTGAAGCTTTCTTT,CSVRNSGHGNTEAFF
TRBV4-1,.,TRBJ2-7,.,TGCGCCAGCAGCCAGGGGATACCCTACGAGCAGTACTTC,CASSQGIPYEQYF
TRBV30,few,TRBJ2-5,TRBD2,TGTGCCTGGAGTGAAACTAGCGCACAAGAGACCCAGTACTTC,CAWSETSAQETQYF
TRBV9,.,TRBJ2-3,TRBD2,TGTGCCAGCAGTCAGCGGGAGCGCACAGATACGCAGTATTTT,CASSQRERTDTQYF
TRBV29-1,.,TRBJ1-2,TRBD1,TGCAGCGCCTGGGACAGGGGGCTTCGTGGCTACACCTTC,CSAWDRGLRGYTF
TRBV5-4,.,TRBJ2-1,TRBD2,TGTGCCAGCAGCAATCCGACTAGCGGGACGTACAATGAGCAGTTCTTC,CASSNPTSGTYNEQFF
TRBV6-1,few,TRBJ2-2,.,TGTGCCAGCAGTGAAGCGGAGCTGTTTTTT,CASSEAELFF
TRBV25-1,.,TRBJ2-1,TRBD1,TGTGCCAGCAGCGAAAGAATAAGGGGACAGGGATACAATGAGCAGTTCTTC,CASSERIRGQGYNEQFF
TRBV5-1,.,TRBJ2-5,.,TGCGCCAGCAGCTTGGGCCCGAAAGAGACCCAGTACTTC,CASSLGPKETQYF
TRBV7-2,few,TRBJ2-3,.,TGTGCCAGCAGCACTAGGGGAGATACGCAGTATTTT,CASSTRGDTQYF
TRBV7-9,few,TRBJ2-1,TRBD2,TGTGCCAGCAGCTTAGTTACTAGCGGGAGCACTCAGCAGTTCTTC,CASSLVTSGSTQQFF
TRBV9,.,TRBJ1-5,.,TGTGCCAGCAGCGCCCTAGGGAGTCTGGATCAGCCCCAGCATTTT,CASSALGSLDQPQHF
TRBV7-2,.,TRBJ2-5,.,TGTGCCAGCAGCTTAAGCAGGGTAAAGACCCAGTACTTC,CASSLSRVKTQYF
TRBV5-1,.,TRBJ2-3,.,TGCGCCAGCAGCTTGGGCTACCAAACAGATACGCAGTATTTT,CASSLGYQTDTQYF
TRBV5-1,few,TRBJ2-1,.,TGCGCCAGCAGCCCTCAGCCCGGGACACAAAACAATGAGCAGTTCTTC,CASSPQPGTQNNEQFF
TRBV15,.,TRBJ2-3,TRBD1,TGTGCCACCAGCAGGGGGGACAGAGACACAGATACGCAGTATTTT,CATSRGDRDTDTQYF
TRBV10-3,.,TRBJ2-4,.,TGTGCCATCAGTGACAGGGTAGCCACCTTGGGGAACATTCAGTACTTC,CAISDRVATLGNIQYF